The source of this TCR beta chain is a study of regulatory T cells in long-lasting Graves disease. Time point in this sample: persistent/refractory GD, antithyroid drugs over 5 years with positive TRAb. RNA extracted from PBMCs served as the sequencing template. According to the study, TCR beta libraries were built with iRepertoire HTBI primers and CDR3-region Arm-PCR. Each CDR3 protein is one row after TCRdb ran MiXCR on the multiplex PCR reads. In the table there are about 290,000 distinct CDR3 sequences, roughly a fifth of which are singletons. Germline CDR1 reads SEHNR; CDR2 reads FQNEAQ (reference sequence). The V end lost 6 bases, the J end lost 0 bases, and 14 bases lay between the germline ends. The CDR3 extends over 15 amino acids.

The source was peripheral blood mononuclear cells (PBMCs), collected when the disease was refractory, from a patient treated with antithyroid drugs. The sequence came from a female donor with Graves disease. This sequence joins TRBV7-9 and TRBJ1-1, with D unclear. For the CDR3, the DNA is TGTGCCAGCAGTTGGGGTTCCGGCCTGAACACTGAAGCTTTCTTT. The encoded protein is CASSWGSGLNTEAFF.